What follows are 27 T cell receptor beta chains derived from one specimen sequenced in a study of OX40 agonist ivuxolimab in advanced cancers. Assay used: immunoSEQ multiplex PCR; TCRdb lists only in-frame clones, some missing. The sample comprises about 51,000 clones, approximately 80% of which are singletons, and over 2% rests with the top ten. Sequenced material: CD4+ or CD8+ T cells sorted from blood, taken in a trial of the OX40 agonist ivuxolimab. These receptors all stem from an adult with an advanced solid tumor such as melanoma, head and neck, liver or kidney cancer.

This rearrangement joins TRBV11-1 to TRBJ2-5; D not resolved. This CDR3 has 14 residues. The V end was cut by 2 bases, the J end by 5 bases, with 12 bases between. Germline V CDR1 and CDR2: SGHAT, FQDESV (reference sequence). CDR3 loop: CASSLSPIAETQYF. The CDR3 region has the DNA TGTGCCAGCAGCTTATCCCCCATTGCGGAGACCCAGTACTTC.

The V gene is TRBV19, the J gene TRBJ1-1; D is possibly TRBD1 (6 bases). Trimming removed 7 bases from V and 5 bases from J, with 14 bases in between. The CDR3 covers 13 residues. Germline CDR1 and CDR2: LNHDA and SQIVND (reference sequence). Here the CDR3 DNA reads TGTGCCAGTAAATTCCGGACAGAGACTGAAGCTTTCTTT. Amino acids: CASKFRTETEAFF.

The gene calls are TRBV21-1 and TRBJ1-1; TRBD1 is taken as the D call from the table, unchecked against the DNA. TRBV21-1 is shown as a pseudogene. The CDR3 has 15 residues. CDR3 DNA: TGTGCCAGCAGCGGACAGGGGTGGGGGAACACTGAAGCTTTCTTT. It translates to CASSGQGWGNTEAFF.

The chain combines TRBV5-4 with TRBJ2-3; D uncertain. This CDR3 has 12 amino acids. Germline V gene data show CDR1 as SGHNT and CDR2 as YYREEE (reference sequence). Trimming removed 2 bases at V and 3 bases at J, with 4 bases between. The CDR3 DNA follows: TGTGCCAGCAGCTTTCGGACAGATACGCAGTATTTT. Translation gives CASSFRTDTQYF. Looking up the rest from reference TRBV5-4 and TRBJ2-3 gives the full variable domain: ETGVTQSPTHLIKTRGQQVTLRCSSQSGHNTVSWYQQALGQGPQFIFQYYREEENGRGNFPPRFSGLQFPNYSSELNVNALELDDSALYLCASSFRTDTQYFGPGTRLTVL.

This clone was observed once. This rearrangement joins TRBV2 to TRBJ2-1, with D unclear. Germline V gene sequence: CDR1 SNHLY, CDR2 FYNNEI. The CDR3 extends over 11 amino acids. The germline V and J ends were trimmed by 7 bases and 7 bases, with 8 bases remaining between them. The DNA for the CDR3 is TGTGCCAGCAAAAAGTTAAATGAGCAGTTCTTC. Translation: CASKKLNEQFF.

This clone occurred a few times. The gene calls are TRBV28 and TRBJ1-1; possible D gene TRBD1, 6 bases. Trimming cost V 6 bases and J 5 bases, with 19 bases left between them. The CDR3 covers 15 residues. Per the germline V gene, CDR1 is MDHEN and CDR2 is SYDVKM. The CDR3 loop is CASSRNGRGGTEAFF. CDR3 DNA: TGTGCCAGCAGCCGAAACGGCAGGGGAGGGACTGAAGCTTTCTTT.

The chain uses TRBV4-1 and TRBJ1-1; D is unclear. The germline V and J ends were trimmed by 6 bases and 4 bases, with 12 bases remaining between them. The CDR3 sequence is 13 residues long. Germline V lookup: CDR1 MGHRA, CDR2 YSYEKL. This chain's CDR3 is CASSGLGGTEAFF. The CDR3 region has the DNA TGCGCCAGCAGTGGCTTGGGAGGCACTGAAGCTTTCTTT.

This clone was recorded many times. The CDR3 reads CSAYRGGEAFF. The CDR3 DNA reads as TGCAGCGCTTACAGGGGCGGCGAAGCTTTCTTT. The chain is built from TRBV29-1 and TRBJ1-1; TRBD1 matches 7 bases. This CDR3 spans 11 amino acids. V lost 7 bases to trimming and J lost 8 bases; unmatched junction nucleotides: 7. Per germline, CDR1 SQVTM and CDR2 ANQGSEA.

This clone was detected only a few times. The chain combines TRBV20-1 with TRBJ1-2; D is uncertain. Per the germline V gene, CDR1 is DFQATT and CDR2 is SNEGSKA (reference sequence). V dropped 2 bases and J dropped 6 bases, with 7 bases sitting between them. The length of the CDR3 is 11 residues. CDR3 residues: CSARSRDGYTF. In DNA form, the CDR3 reads TGCAGTGCTAGATCGCGGGATGGCTACACCTTC.

As DNA, the CDR3 is TGTGCCAGCAGCCCCTATTTAAGGGCAACCAGGGGCACTGAAGCTTTCTTT. Translation: CASSPYLRATRGTEAFF. V gene TRBV14 combines with J gene TRBJ1-1, with D possibly TRBD1 on 6 matching bases. The length of the CDR3 is 17 residues. V was pared by 4 bases and J by 4 bases, with 22 bases between. Looked up from germline, CDR1 is SGHDN and CDR2 is FVKESK.

The chain is built from TRBV29-1 and TRBJ1-5; D remains unclear. This CDR3 has 13 amino acids. Germline V gives CDR1 SQVTM, CDR2 ANQGSEA. V was trimmed by 4 bases and J by 2 bases, leaving 9 bases between them. The CDR3 loop reads CSVADNRNQPQHF. The CDR3 DNA reads TGCAGCGTTGCTGACAACCGCAATCAGCCCCAGCATTTT.

This chain links TRBV19 with TRBJ2-4; D is perhaps TRBD2 (6 bases). Germline V gives CDR1 LNHDA, CDR2 SQIVND (reference sequence). Trimming left V 1 base short and J 0 bases short, with 19 bases between. The CDR3 has 19 residues. This CDR3 is CASSIGRARGALAKNIQYF. The CDR3 DNA sequence: TGTGCCAGTAGTATAGGGAGGGCGCGAGGTGCCCTAGCCAAAAACATTCAGTACTTC. Variable domain in full (rest from reference TRBV19 and TRBJ2-4): DGGITQSPKYLFRKEGQNVTLSCEQNLNHDAMYWYRQDPGQGLRLIYYSQIVNDFQKGDIAEGYSVSREKKESFPLTVTSAQKNPTAFYLCASSIGRARGALAKNIQYFGAGTRLSVL.

The rearrangement joins TRBV19 to TRBJ1-3; D remains unclear. Germline V gene lookup returns CDR1 LNHDA and CDR2 SQIVND (reference sequence). Trimming left V 2 bases short and J 2 bases short, with 16 bases between. This CDR3 is 17 amino acids long. This CDR3 is CASSISVAPRTGNTIYF. The DNA for the CDR3 is TGTGCCAGTAGTATATCAGTGGCACCCAGGACTGGAAACACCATATATTTT.

J is TRBJ1-2 and V is TRBV7-6; 10 positions agree with TRBD1. Germline-derived CDR1 and CDR2 are SGHVS and FNYEAQ. With 3 bases clipped from V and 4 bases from J, the junction kept 5 bases outside the gene matches. The CDR3 is made up of 15 amino acids. The CDR3 region has the DNA TGTGCCAGCAGCTTGGGGACAGGGGTCTTCTATGGCTACACCTTC. This codes for CASSLGTGVFYGYTF.

The CDR3 loop is CASSYSRVKPQHF. In nucleotides, the CDR3 is TGTGCCAGCAGTTACTCGAGGGTAAAGCCCCAGCATTTT. This chain links TRBV6-5 with TRBJ1-5, with D unclear. V was trimmed by 0 bases and J by 8 bases, leaving 8 bases between them. CDR1 and CDR2 from the germline V gene are MNHEY and SVGAGI. This CDR3 contains 13 residues.

The rearrangement links TRBV19 to TRBJ1-4; the match to TRBD1 covers 9 bases. CDR3 size: 14 residues. Germline trimming cut 7 bases from V and 10 bases from J; bases unmatched to any gene: 10. Germline V gene data show CDR1 as LNHDA and CDR2 as SQIVND (reference sequence). The DNA of the CDR3 is TGTGCCAGTAAAGCACTGGACAGGGGAGGAAAACTGTTTTTT. Amino acid sequence: CASKALDRGGKLFF. The whole variable domain, remainder taken from reference TRBV19 and TRBJ1-4, is DGGITQSPKYLFRKEGQNVTLSCEQNLNHDAMYWYRQDPGQGLRLIYYSQIVNDFQKGDIAEGYSVSREKKESFPLTVTSAQKNPTAFYLCASKALDRGGKLFFGSGTQLSVL.

V and J are TRBV5-1 and TRBJ2-3, with D maybe TRBD2 (6 bases). Per germline, CDR1 SGHRS and CDR2 YFSETQ. The CDR3 totals 14 residues. V lost 7 bases and J 0 bases, leaving 12 bases between the germline ends. The CDR3 is CASRSGTSTDTQYF. The CDR3 DNA follows: TGCGCCAGCCGCTCCGGGACTAGCACAGATACGCAGTATTTT.

J is TRBJ1-3 and V is TRBV4-1; a weak D match, TRBD1 (6 bases). V lost 4 bases to trimming and J lost 8 bases, with 15 bases between them. CDR3 length equals 14 residues. The V gene's germline CDR1 is MGHRA and CDR2 YSYEKL. The CDR3 loop reads CASSPSGQWDTIYF. DNA for the CDR3: TGCGCCAGCAGCCCAAGCGGACAGTGGGACACCATATATTTT.

J is TRBJ2-5 and V is TRBV5-1, with 9 positions matching TRBD1. Germline lookup yields CDR1 SGHRS and CDR2 YFSETQ. The CDR3 has 15 residues. Losses at the gene ends were 1 base for V and 1 base for J; bases not matched to a gene: 2. CDR3 nucleotides: TGCGCCAGCAGCTTGCCGGGACAGGGCCAAGAGACCCAGTACTTC. It is translated as CASSLPGQGQETQYF.

This chain joins TRBV7-2 and TRBJ2-2, with a weak D call TRBD1 (5 bases). Trimming left V 9 bases short and J 3 bases short, with 11 bases between. The CDR3 runs 13 residues. The V gene's germline CDR1 is SGHTA and CDR2 FQGNSA. CDR3 amino acids: CASGSRDTGELFF. The CDR3 coding sequence is TGTGCCAGTGGGTCCAGGGACACCGGGGAGCTGTTTTTT.

This sequence joins TRBV29-1 and TRBJ1-5; tentatively, D is TRBD1 (6 bases). Trimming removed 6 bases at V and 4 bases at J, with 10 bases between. The CDR3 is made up of 12 amino acids. Germline V gene sequence: CDR1 SQVTM, CDR2 ANQGSEA. CDR3 loop: CSVLQGNQPQHF. The CDR3 DNA reads TGCAGCGTATTACAGGGAAATCAGCCCCAGCATTTT.

This chain links TRBV29-1 with TRBJ2-7; D is unclear. CDR1 and CDR2 (germline): SQVTM, ANQGSEA. The CDR3 loop spans 11 amino acids. This chain's CDR3 is CQAESSYEQYF. The CDR3 nucleotides read TGCCAGGCAGAGTCTTCCTACGAGCAGTACTTC.

The chain is built from TRBV27 and TRBJ1-4, with D uncertain. Germline-derived CDR1 and CDR2 are MNHEY and SMNVEV (reference sequence). V gave up 6 bases and J gave up 3 bases, with 8 bases separating them. The CDR3 is 13 amino acids. CDR3 residues: CASSRRPNEKLFF. The CDR3 DNA is TGTGCCAGCAGCCGACGGCCTAATGAAAAACTGTTTTTT.

The gene calls are TRBV27 and TRBJ2-3; D is ambiguous. The V end was cut by 0 bases, the J end by 5 bases, with 9 bases between. The CDR3 is made up of 14 amino acids. Per germline, CDR1 MNHEY and CDR2 SMNVEV (reference sequence). As DNA, the CDR3 is TGTGCCAGCAGTTTATCTTGGGCCGAAGATACGCAGTATTTT. Amino acid sequence: CASSLSWAEDTQYF.

The chain links TRBV4-1 to TRBJ2-7; maybe TRBD2 (5 bases). Germline assignment: CDR1 MGHRA and CDR2 YSYEKL. Trimming stripped 4 bases from V and 3 bases from J, with 13 bases between. The CDR3 is made up of 14 amino acids. This chain's CDR3 is CASSPPGRSYEQYF. CDR3 nucleotides: TGCGCCAGCAGCCCCCCGGGGAGAAGCTACGAGCAGTACTTC.

In its sample, this clone was seen a few times. The chain couples TRBV2 to TRBJ1-5; D is uncertain. The CDR3 runs to 14 residues. V was clipped by 6 bases and J by 0 bases, with 9 bases between them. CDR1 and CDR2 (germline): SNHLY, FYNNEI. Here the CDR3 DNA reads TGTGCCAGCAGCCAGATCTATAGCAATCAGCCCCAGCATTTT. Encoded protein: CASSQIYSNQPQHF.

The chain combines TRBV30 with TRBJ2-1, with D hard to call. Germline loops: CDR1 GTSNPN, CDR2 SVGIG (reference sequence). The length of the CDR3 is 12 residues. Deletions cut 0 bases from V and 12 bases from J, with 12 bases between. The CDR3 region is CAWSVTAIGQFF. In DNA form, the CDR3 reads TGTGCCTGGAGTGTTACAGCTATAGGGCAGTTCTTC.